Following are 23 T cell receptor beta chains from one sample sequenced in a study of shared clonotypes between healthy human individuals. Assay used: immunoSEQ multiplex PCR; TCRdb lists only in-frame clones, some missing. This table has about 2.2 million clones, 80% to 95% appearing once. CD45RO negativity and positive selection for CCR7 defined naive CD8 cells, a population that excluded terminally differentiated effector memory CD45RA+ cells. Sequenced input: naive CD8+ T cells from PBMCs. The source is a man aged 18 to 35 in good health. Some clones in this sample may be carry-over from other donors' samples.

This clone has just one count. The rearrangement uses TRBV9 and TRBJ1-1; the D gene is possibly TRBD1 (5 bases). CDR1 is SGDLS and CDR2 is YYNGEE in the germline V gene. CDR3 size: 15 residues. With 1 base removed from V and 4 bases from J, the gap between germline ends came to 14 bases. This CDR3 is CASSVWAGGGTEAFF. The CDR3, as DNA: TGTGCCAGCAGCGTATGGGCAGGTGGGGGCACTGAAGCTTTCTTT.

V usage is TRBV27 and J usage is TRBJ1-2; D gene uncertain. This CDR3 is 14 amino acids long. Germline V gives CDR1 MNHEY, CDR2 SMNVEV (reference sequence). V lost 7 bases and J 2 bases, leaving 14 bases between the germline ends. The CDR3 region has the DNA TGTGCCAGCACCCCCCAAGGCGGCAACTATGGCTACACCTTC. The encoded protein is CASTPQGGNYGYTF.

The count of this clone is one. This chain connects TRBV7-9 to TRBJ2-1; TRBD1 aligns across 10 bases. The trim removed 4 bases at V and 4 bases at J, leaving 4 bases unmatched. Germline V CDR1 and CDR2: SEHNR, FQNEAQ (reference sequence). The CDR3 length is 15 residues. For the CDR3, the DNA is TGTGCCAGCAGCTCCGGACAGGGGGGGTACAATGAGCAGTTCTTC. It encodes CASSSGQGGYNEQFF. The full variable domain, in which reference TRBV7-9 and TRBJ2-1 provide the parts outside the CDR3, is DTGVSQNPRHKITKRGQNVTFRCDPISEHNRLYWYRQTLGQGPEFLTYFQNEAQLEKSRLLSDRFSAERPKGSFSTLEIQRTEQGDSAMYLCASSSGQGGYNEQFFGPGTRLTVL.

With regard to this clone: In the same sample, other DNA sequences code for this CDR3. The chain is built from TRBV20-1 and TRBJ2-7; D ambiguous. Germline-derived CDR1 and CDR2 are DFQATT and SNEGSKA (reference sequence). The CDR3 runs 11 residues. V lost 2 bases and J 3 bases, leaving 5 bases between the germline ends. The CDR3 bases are TGCAGTGCTAGATCCAGCTACGAGCAGTACTTC. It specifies CSARSSYEQYF.

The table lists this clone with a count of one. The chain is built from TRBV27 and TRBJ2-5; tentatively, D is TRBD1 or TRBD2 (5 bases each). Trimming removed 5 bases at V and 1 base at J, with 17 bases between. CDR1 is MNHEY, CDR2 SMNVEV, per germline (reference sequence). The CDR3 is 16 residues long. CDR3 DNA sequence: TGTGCCAGCAGTACCGCTGAGGGGCCTCTCCAAGAGACCCAGTACTTC. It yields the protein CASSTAEGPLQETQYF.

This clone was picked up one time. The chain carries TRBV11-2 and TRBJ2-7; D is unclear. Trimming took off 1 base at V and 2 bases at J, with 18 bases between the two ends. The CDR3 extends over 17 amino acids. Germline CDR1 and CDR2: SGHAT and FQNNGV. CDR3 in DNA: TGTGCCAGCAGCTTAGGAGATTGGCGGCTTGGCACCTACGAGCAGTACTTC. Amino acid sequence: CASSLGDWRLGTYEQYF.

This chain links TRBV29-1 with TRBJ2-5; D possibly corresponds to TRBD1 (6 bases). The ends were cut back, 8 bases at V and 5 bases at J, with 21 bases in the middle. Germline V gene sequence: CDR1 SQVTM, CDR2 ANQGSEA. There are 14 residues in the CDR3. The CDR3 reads CSSLTMGTWETQYF. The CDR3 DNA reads TGCAGCTCACTCACAATGGGGACATGGGAGACCCAGTACTTC.

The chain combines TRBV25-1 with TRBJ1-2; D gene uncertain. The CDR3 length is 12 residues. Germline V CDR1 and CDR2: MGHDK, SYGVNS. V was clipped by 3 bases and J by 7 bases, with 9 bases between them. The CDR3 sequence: CASSDSALGYTF. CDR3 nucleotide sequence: TGTGCCAGCAGTGATTCAGCGCTTGGCTACACCTTC.

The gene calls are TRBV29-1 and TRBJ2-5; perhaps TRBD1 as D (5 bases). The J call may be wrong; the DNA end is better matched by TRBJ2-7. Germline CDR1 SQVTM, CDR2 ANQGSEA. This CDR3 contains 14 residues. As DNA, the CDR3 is TGCAGCGCCGTCCCAGGGTCAAGCTCCTACGAGCAGTACTTC. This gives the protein CSAVPGSSSYEQYF.

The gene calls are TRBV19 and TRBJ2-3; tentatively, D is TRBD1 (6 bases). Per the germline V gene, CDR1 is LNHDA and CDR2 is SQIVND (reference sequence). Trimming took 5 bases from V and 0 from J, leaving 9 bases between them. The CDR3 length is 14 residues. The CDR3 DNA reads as TGTGCCAGTAGTGACAGGTCTAGCACAGATACGCAGTATTTT. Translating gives CASSDRSSTDTQYF.

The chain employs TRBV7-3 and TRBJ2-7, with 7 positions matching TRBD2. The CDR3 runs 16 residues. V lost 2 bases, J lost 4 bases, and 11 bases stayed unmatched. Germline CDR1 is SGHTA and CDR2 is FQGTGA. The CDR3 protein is CASSLEVEAGPYEQYF. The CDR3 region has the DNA TGTGCCAGCAGCTTAGAGGTAGAAGCGGGGCCGTACGAGCAGTACTTC.

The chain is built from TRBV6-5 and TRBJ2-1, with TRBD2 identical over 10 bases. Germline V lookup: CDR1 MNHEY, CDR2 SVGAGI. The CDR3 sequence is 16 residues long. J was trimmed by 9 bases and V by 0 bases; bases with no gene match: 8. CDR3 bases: TGTGCCAGCAGTTACTCGGCCCTAGCGGGAGTCGGTGAGCAGTTCTTC. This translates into CASSYSALAGVGEQFF.

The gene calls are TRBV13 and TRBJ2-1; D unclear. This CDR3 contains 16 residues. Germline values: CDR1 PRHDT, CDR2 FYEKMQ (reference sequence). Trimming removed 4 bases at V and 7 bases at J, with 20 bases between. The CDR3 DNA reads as TGTGCCAGCAGCTCGAGCGATAGGGCCCAGAGAAATGAGCAGTTCTTC. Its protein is CASSSSDRAQRNEQFF.

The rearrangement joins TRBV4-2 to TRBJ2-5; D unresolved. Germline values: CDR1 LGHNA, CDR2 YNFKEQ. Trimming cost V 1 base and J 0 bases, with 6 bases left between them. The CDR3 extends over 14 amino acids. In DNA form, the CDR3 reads TGTGCCAGCAGCCAAGGGACGAACCAAGAGACCCAGTACTTC. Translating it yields CASSQGTNQETQYF.

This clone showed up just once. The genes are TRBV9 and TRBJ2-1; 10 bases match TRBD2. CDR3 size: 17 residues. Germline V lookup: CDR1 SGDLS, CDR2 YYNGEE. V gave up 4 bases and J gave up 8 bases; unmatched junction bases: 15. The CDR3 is CASSPRLAGETRDEQFF. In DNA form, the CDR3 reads TGTGCCAGCAGCCCGAGACTAGCGGGCGAGACTAGGGATGAGCAGTTCTTC.

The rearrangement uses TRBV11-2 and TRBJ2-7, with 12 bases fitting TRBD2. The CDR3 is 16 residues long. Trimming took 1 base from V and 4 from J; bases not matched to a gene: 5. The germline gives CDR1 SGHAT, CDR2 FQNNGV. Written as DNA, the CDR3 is TGTGCCAGCAGCTTAGGGCGACTAGCGGGAGTTTACGAGCAGTACTTC. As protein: CASSLGRLAGVYEQYF.

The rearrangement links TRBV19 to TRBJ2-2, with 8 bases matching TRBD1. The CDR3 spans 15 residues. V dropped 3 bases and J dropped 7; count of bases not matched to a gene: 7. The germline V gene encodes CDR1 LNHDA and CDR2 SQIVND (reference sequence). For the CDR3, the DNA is TGTGCCAGTAGTATTGCCTCAGGGGGCTACGGGGAGCTGTTTTTT. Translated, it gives CASSIASGGYGELFF.

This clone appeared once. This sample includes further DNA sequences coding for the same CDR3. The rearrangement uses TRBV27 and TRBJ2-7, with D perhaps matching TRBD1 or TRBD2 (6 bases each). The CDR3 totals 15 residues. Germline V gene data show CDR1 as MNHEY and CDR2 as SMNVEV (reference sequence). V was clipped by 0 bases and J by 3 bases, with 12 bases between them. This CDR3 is CASSLSGGAFYEQYF. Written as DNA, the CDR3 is TGTGCCAGCAGTTTATCGGGGGGCGCTTTCTACGAGCAGTACTTC.

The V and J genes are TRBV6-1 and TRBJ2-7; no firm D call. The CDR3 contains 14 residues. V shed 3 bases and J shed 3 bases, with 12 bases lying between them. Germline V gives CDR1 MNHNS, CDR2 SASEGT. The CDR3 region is CASSEWAFSYEQYF. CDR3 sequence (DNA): TGTGCCAGCAGTGAGTGGGCGTTTAGCTACGAGCAGTACTTC.

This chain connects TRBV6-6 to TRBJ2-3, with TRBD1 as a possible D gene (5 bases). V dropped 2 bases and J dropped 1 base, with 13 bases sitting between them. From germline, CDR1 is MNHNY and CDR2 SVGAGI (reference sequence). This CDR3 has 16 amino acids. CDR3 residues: CASSYPTVGGTDTQYF. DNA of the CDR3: TGTGCCAGCAGTTACCCGACAGTTGGAGGCACAGATACGCAGTATTTT.

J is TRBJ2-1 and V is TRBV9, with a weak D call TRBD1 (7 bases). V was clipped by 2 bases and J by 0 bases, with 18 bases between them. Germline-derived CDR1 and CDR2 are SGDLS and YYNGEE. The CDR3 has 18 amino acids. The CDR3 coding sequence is TGTGCCAGCAGCGTGGCAGGGGGGTTTACAAGCTCCTACAATGAGCAGTTCTTC. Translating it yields CASSVAGGFTSSYNEQFF.

CDR3 loop: CASGMGQGSGEKLFF. Here the CDR3 DNA reads TGTGCCAGCGGGATGGGACAGGGTTCGGGTGAAAAACTGTTTTTT. The gene calls are TRBV19 and TRBJ1-4; 9 bases fit TRBD1. The trim removed 9 bases at V and 7 bases at J, leaving 12 bases unmatched. The length of the CDR3 is 15 residues. Germline V CDR1 and CDR2: LNHDA, SQIVND (reference sequence).

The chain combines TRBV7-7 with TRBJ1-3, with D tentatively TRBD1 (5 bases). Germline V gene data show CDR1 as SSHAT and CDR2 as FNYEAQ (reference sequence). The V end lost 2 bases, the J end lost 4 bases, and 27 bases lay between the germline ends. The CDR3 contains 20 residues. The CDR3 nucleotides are TGTGCCAGCAGCTTAAACCGGGACCCCCCGTACACTACGGAAGGAAACACCATATATTTT. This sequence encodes CASSLNRDPPYTTEGNTIYF.